The 29 T cell receptor beta chains in this list originate from one sample, sequenced in a study of human T cells and chemical hapten exposure. Time point reported: healthy volunteer bleed at 6 weeks. The authors extracted total RNA from unfractionated whole blood. TCRdb passed the RACE reads through MiXCR, listing each CDR3 protein once. The sample includes under 90,000 distinct CDR3 sequences, 8.6% of them seen just once. Input material: whole blood. Receptors were obtained from a male donor in good health. Some clones in this sample may be carry-over from other donors' samples.

At least ten counts were recorded for this clonotype. This chain uses TRBV11-2 with TRBJ2-3; D tentatively fits TRBD1 or TRBD2 (5 bases each). CDR1 is SGHAT, CDR2 FQNNGV, per germline. V shed 5 bases and J shed 6 bases, with 12 bases lying between them. The CDR3 has 13 residues. This CDR3 reads CASSQGGGDTQYF. The CDR3 bases are TGTGCCAGCAGCCAGGGTGGGGGTGATACGCAGTATTTT.

There are a few counts of this clonotype. In DNA form, the CDR3 reads TGTGCCAGCAGTGGTCCATCTCCTGGAAACACCATATATTTT. This translates into CASSGPSPGNTIYF. The chain carries TRBV25-1 and TRBJ1-3; no reliable D call. The CDR3 has 14 residues. Trimming left V 4 bases short and J 2 bases short, with 9 bases between. Germline V gives CDR1 MGHDK, CDR2 SYGVNS.

A note on this clonotype: Compared with germline, one end of the junction differs, possibly owing to a read error. The chain couples TRBV7-2 to TRBJ2-1, with 11 positions matching TRBD2. The CDR3 runs to 13 residues. Per the germline V gene, CDR1 is SGHTA and CDR2 is FQGNSA. CDR3 in DNA: TGTGCCAGTACTAGCGGGAGTAAAAATGAGCAGTCCTTC. Translating it yields CASTSGSKNEQSF.

This clonotype came up many times. The CDR3 spells CASGPGQETNEKLFF. CDR3 nucleotides: TGTGCTAGTGGTCCTGGACAGGAAACTAATGAAAAACTGTTTTTT. V is TRBV12-5 and J is TRBJ1-4, with 7 positions matching TRBD1. The CDR3 extends over 15 amino acids. Per germline, CDR1 LGHNT and CDR2 FRNRAP. Trimming removed 5 bases from V and 1 base from J; junction bases left unmatched: 4.

CDR3 coding DNA: TGTGCCAGCAACAGGGATGAAAAACTGTTTTTT. Translated: CASNRDEKLFF. The chain links TRBV2 to TRBJ1-4; a weak D match, TRBD1 (6 bases). V was shortened by 7 bases and J by 6 bases, with 6 bases between the two germline ends. This CDR3 comprises 11 residues. CDR1 and CDR2 (germline): SNHLY, FYNNEI.

This clonotype has a handful of counts. This sequence joins TRBV6-6 and TRBJ1-1, with TRBD1 identical over 7 bases. This CDR3 is 15 amino acids long. CDR1 and CDR2 (germline): MNHNY, SVGAGI (reference sequence). V was clipped by 4 bases and J by 3 bases; unmatched bases: 8. The CDR3 DNA follows: TGTGCCAGCAGTTCTCCAGGAGGGACAGACACTGAAGCTTTCTTT. It yields the protein CASSSPGGTDTEAFF.

There are many counts of this clonotype. The J gene is TRBJ2-1, the V gene TRBV11-2, with D perhaps being TRBD1 or TRBD2 (5 bases each). The length of the CDR3 is 15 residues. Germline values: CDR1 SGHAT, CDR2 FQNNGV. V was trimmed by 5 bases and J by 0 bases, leaving 11 bases between them. CDR3 protein: CASSPPGSSYNEQFF. CDR3 nucleotide sequence: TGTGCCAGCAGCCCTCCAGGGAGCTCCTACAATGAGCAGTTCTTC.

The V call is TRBV29-1, the J call TRBJ1-1; D is unresolved. This CDR3 is 13 amino acids long. The germline V gene encodes CDR1 SQVTM and CDR2 ANQGSEA. V dropped 2 bases and J dropped 4 bases, with 11 bases sitting between them. The CDR3 nucleotides are TGCAGCGTTGAAAAGATGTATACCACTGAAGCTTTCTTT. As protein: CSVEKMYTTEAFF.

This rearrangement joins TRBV27 to TRBJ2-7; D is possibly TRBD2 (6 bases). The V gene lost 8 bases and the J gene lost 2 bases, with 16 bases spanning the gap. This CDR3 region has 14 residues. Germline V lookup: CDR1 MNHEY, CDR2 SMNVEV (reference sequence). The CDR3 nucleotides are TGTGCCAGCCGCCGCGCGGGGACTGCCTACGAGCAGTACTTC. Protein sequence: CASRRAGTAYEQYF.

This chain links TRBV10-3 with TRBJ2-2, with D perhaps TRBD2 (5 bases). CDR1 and CDR2 (germline): ENHRY, SYGVKD. Between the trimmed V and J ends, which lost 2 bases and 2 bases, there was a span of 12 bases. The CDR3 has 16 amino acids. As DNA, the CDR3 is TGTGCCATCAGTGAGCCAGGAGGCGGAAACACCGGGGAGCTGTTTTTT. This codes for CAISEPGGGNTGELFF.

This clonotype was found many times. This sequence joins TRBV14 and TRBJ1-2; D is ambiguous. Between the trimmed V and J ends, which lost 4 bases and 1 base, there was a span of 7 bases. Per germline, CDR1 SGHDN and CDR2 FVKESK. The CDR3 extends over 13 amino acids. CDR3 DNA: TGTGCCAGCAGCCCACTGGGTAACTATGGCTACACCTTC. It is translated as CASSPLGNYGYTF.

There are a few counts of this clonotype. J is TRBJ1-6 and V is TRBV7-9; perhaps TRBD1 as D (6 bases). V dropped 1 base and J dropped 0 bases, with 13 bases sitting between them. CDR1 is SEHNR and CDR2 is FQNEAQ in the germline V gene (reference sequence). The CDR3 loop spans 18 amino acids. The CDR3 region is CASSLGRQASSYNSPLHF. CDR3 nucleotides: TGTGCCAGCAGCTTAGGAAGACAGGCGAGCTCCTATAATTCACCCCTCCACTTT.

This clonotype was found many times. V gene TRBV5-5 combines with J gene TRBJ1-6; 8 bases match TRBD1. The CDR3 covers 15 residues. Germline V gene data show CDR1 as SGHKS and CDR2 as YYEKEE (reference sequence). V dropped 4 bases and J dropped 9; count of bases not matched to a gene: 9. The CDR3 region is CASSKTGVSSSPLHF. CDR3 DNA: TGTGCCAGCAGCAAGACAGGGGTATCGAGTTCACCCCTCCACTTT.

The gene calls are TRBV2 and TRBJ2-7; 8 positions match TRBD2. The V gene end was trimmed by 3 bases and the J gene end by 1 base; junction bases not matched to a gene: 2. The CDR3 totals 14 residues. Germline CDR1 and CDR2: SNHLY and FYNNEI. The CDR3 DNA follows: TGTGCCAGCAGTGAGGCTAGCGGGTCCTACGAGCAGTACTTC. It yields the protein CASSEASGSYEQYF.

The chain combines TRBV6-2 or TRBV6-3 with TRBJ1-1; no firm D call. The CDR3 has 13 amino acids. V dropped 6 bases and J dropped 2 bases, with 10 bases sitting between them. CDR1 and CDR2 from the germline V gene are MNHEY and SVGEGT. CDR3 bases: TGTGCCAGCAGACGTCAGGATAACACTGAAGCTTTCTTT. It codes for CASRRQDNTEAFF.

This clonotype occurred many times. The V gene is TRBV5-6, the J gene TRBJ2-5; D gene unclear. Trimming shortened V by 4 bases and J by 0 bases, and 10 bases separated the two germline ends. The CDR3 is made up of 14 amino acids. CDR1 and CDR2 from the germline V gene are SGHDT and YYEEEE. The CDR3 DNA reads as TGTGCCAGCAGCCGGTCTGGATACCAAGAGACCCAGTACTTC. This codes for CASSRSGYQETQYF.

This chain links TRBV5-1 with TRBJ1-6, with TRBD1 matching 7 bases. Germline values: CDR1 SGHRS, CDR2 YFSETQ. J gave up 7 bases and V 4 bases, and 8 bases lay outside the gene matches. There are 15 residues in the CDR3. CDR3 residues: CASSPDGRGNSPLHF. In nucleotides, the CDR3 is TGCGCCAGCAGCCCGGACGGCAGGGGGAATTCACCCCTCCACTTT.

The chain joins TRBV4-2 to TRBJ1-1; D is ambiguous. CDR3 length equals 17 residues. V gave up 2 bases and J gave up 2 bases, with 18 bases separating them. Germline V gene data show CDR1 as LGHNA and CDR2 as YNFKEQ. The CDR3 region has the DNA TGTGCCAGCAGCCAACGACCGGCAGTGGGGAGAAACACTGAAGCTTTCTTT. It encodes CASSQRPAVGRNTEAFF.

CDR3 in DNA: TGCGCCAGCAGCCAAGAACGGGTCCGGACGGCTGGGGCCAACGTCCTGACTTTC. Residues: CASSQERVRTAGANVLTF. The V and J genes are TRBV4-1 and TRBJ2-6, with D uncertain. V was shortened by 0 bases and J by 2 bases, with 14 bases between the two germline ends. From germline, CDR1 is MGHRA and CDR2 YSYEKL. CDR3 size: 18 residues.

The gene calls are TRBV2 and TRBJ1-5, with D maybe TRBD1 (6 bases). Germline loops: CDR1 SNHLY, CDR2 FYNNEI. The CDR3 length is 15 residues. V was shortened by 7 bases and J by 2 bases, with 15 bases between the two germline ends. The CDR3 protein is CASTPGGSGNQPQHF. DNA of the CDR3: TGTGCCAGCACCCCCGGGGGCTCAGGCAATCAGCCCCAGCATTTT.

The chain uses TRBV19 and TRBJ2-1, with 9 bases aligning to TRBD2. Per germline, CDR1 LNHDA and CDR2 SQIVND (reference sequence). J gave up 4 bases and V 5 bases, and 12 bases lay outside the gene matches. This CDR3 spans 17 amino acids. CDR3 DNA sequence: TGTGCCAGTAGTTCCTCTAGCGGGACCCTCTTTTACAATGAGCAGTTCTTC. It translates to CASSSSSGTLFYNEQFF.

The rearrangement links TRBV27 to TRBJ2-3; 9 bases align to TRBD1. Germline CDR1 and CDR2: MNHEY and SMNVEV (reference sequence). J gave up 3 bases and V 5 bases, and 6 bases lay outside the gene matches. The CDR3 runs to 15 residues. The CDR3 DNA sequence: TGTGCCAGCAGTCCAACAGGGGGCGAGACAGATACGCAGTATTTT. It is translated as CASSPTGGETDTQYF.

The chain's CDR3 is CASRGASEKLFF. The CDR3 coding sequence is TGTGCCAGCAGGGGCGCGTCTGAAAAACTGTTTTTT. This rearrangement joins TRBV27 to TRBJ1-4; D is unclear. Between the trimmed V and J ends, which lost 6 bases and 7 bases, there was a span of 9 bases. Germline assignment: CDR1 MNHEY and CDR2 SMNVEV (reference sequence). CDR3 length: 12 amino acids.

This clonotype was counted many times. Written as DNA, the CDR3 is TGCAGCGTTGAAAGAACGGGTATGACTAGCACAGATACGCAGTATTTT. Amino acid sequence: CSVERTGMTSTDTQYF. V gene TRBV29-1 combines with J gene TRBJ2-3; unclear D gene. From germline, CDR1 is SQVTM and CDR2 ANQGSEA. V lost 2 bases and J 0 bases, leaving 15 bases between the germline ends. The CDR3 is 16 residues long.

In this sample, this clonotype turned up a few times. This rearrangement joins TRBV29-1 to TRBJ2-7, with 12 bases that match TRBD2. J was trimmed by 3 bases and V by 2 bases; bases with no gene match: 11. CDR3 size: 17 residues. Germline V gene sequence: CDR1 SQVTM, CDR2 ANQGSEA. The CDR3 sequence is CSVEKWTTSGRDYEQYF. The CDR3 DNA reads as TGCAGCGTTGAAAAATGGACGACTAGCGGGAGAGACTACGAGCAGTACTTC.

This clonotype has a handful of counts. The chain is built from TRBV20-1 and TRBJ2-3; 7 bases match TRBD2. The CDR3 consists of 15 residues. With 0 bases clipped from V and 0 bases from J, the junction kept 3 bases outside the gene matches. Germline CDR1 is DFQATT and CDR2 is SNEGSKA (reference sequence). The CDR3 is CSARESSGSTDTQYF. As DNA, the CDR3 is TGCAGTGCTAGAGAGAGTAGCGGGAGCACAGATACGCAGTATTTT.

The V and J genes are TRBV4-3 and TRBJ1-2; D gene unclear. Deletions cut 0 bases from V and 3 bases from J, with 8 bases between. There are 14 residues in the CDR3. Germline V CDR1 and CDR2: LGHNA, YSLEER. CDR3 in amino acids: CASSQESNHYGYTF. CDR3 in DNA: TGCGCCAGCAGCCAAGAGTCAAACCACTATGGCTACACCTTC.

This chain uses TRBV7-2 with TRBJ2-4, with D uncertain. The CDR3 spans 16 residues. CDR1 SGHTA and CDR2 FQGNSA come from the germline V gene. V lost 5 bases and J lost 0, with 14 bases in between. CDR3 bases: TGTGCCAGCAGCATCCCAAGACCCGTAGCCAAAAACATTCAGTACTTC. Translated, it gives CASSIPRPVAKNIQYF. Supplemented by reference TRBV7-2 and TRBJ2-4, the full variable domain reads GAGVSQSPSNKVTEKGKDVELRCDPISGHTALYWYRQSLGQGLEFLIYFQGNSAPDKSGLPSDRFSAERTGGSVSTLTIQRTQQEDSAVYLCASSIPRPVAKNIQYFGAGTRLSVL.

As for this clonotype: It is likely a read error, because the conserved phenylalanine at the end of the CDR3 is missing. No DNA is shown, since the ends of the CDR3 on it are uncertain; the CDR3 is the one TCRdb lists. The V call is TRBV5-1, the J call TRBJ2-5; no DNA check was done on the table's D call, TRBD1. Germline CDR1 is SGHRS and CDR2 is YFSETQ. The CDR3 is 14 residues long, ends included. The CDR3 loop reads CASSLTGGQETKYS.